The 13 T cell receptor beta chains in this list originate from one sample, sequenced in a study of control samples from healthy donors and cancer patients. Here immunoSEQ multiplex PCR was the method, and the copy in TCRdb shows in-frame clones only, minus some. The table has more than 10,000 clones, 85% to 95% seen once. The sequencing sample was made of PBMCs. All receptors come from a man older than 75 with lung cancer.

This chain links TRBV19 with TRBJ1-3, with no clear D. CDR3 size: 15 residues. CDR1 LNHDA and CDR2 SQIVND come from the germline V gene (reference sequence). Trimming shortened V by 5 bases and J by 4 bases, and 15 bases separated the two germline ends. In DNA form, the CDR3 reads TGTGCCAGTAGTTTTTTAACCGGGAGAGGAAACACCATATATTTT. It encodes CASSFLTGRGNTIYF.

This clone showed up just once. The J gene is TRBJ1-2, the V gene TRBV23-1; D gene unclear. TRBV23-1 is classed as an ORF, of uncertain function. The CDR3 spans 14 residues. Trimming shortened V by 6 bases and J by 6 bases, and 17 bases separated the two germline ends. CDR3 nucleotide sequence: TGCGCCAGCAGCGGGGAGTTCTGGGTAAATGGCTACACCTTC. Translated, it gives CASSGEFWVNGYTF.

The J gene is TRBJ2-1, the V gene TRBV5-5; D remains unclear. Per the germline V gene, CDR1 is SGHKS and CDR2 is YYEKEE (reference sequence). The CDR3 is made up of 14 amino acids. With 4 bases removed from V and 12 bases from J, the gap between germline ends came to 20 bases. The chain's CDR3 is CASSPGPLTQAQFF. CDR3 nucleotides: TGTGCCAGCAGCCCCGGGCCCCTTACGCAGGCGCAGTTCTTC.

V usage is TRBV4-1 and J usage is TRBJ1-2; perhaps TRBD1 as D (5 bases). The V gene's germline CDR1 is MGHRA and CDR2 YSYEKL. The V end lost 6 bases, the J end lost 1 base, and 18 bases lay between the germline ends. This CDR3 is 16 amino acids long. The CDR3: CASRRDGTAINYGYTF. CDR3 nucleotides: TGCGCCAGCAGAAGGGACGGAACGGCTATTAACTATGGCTACACCTTC.

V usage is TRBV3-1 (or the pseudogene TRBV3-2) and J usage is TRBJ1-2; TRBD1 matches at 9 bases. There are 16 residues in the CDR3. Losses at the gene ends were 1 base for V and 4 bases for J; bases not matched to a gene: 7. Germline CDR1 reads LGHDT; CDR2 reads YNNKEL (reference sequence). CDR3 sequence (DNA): TGTGCCAGCAGCCAAGGGACTACAGGGGGCTTCTATGGCTACACCTTC. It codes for CASSQGTTGGFYGYTF.

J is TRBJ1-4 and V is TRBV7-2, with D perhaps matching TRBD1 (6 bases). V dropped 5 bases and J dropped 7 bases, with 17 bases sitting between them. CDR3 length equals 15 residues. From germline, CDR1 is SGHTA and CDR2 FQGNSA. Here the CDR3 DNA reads TGTGCCAGCAGCGGGTCGGGACAAGCCCTTGAAAAACTGTTTTTT. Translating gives CASSGSGQALEKLFF. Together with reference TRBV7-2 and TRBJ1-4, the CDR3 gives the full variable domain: GAGVSQSPSNKVTEKGKDVELRCDPISGHTALYWYRQSLGQGLEFLIYFQGNSAPDKSGLPSDRFSAERTGGSVSTLTIQRTQQEDSAVYLCASSGSGQALEKLFFGSGTQLSVL.

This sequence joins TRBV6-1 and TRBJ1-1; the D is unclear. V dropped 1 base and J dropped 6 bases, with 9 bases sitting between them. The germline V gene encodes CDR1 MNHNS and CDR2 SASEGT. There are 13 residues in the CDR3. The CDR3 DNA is TGTGCCAGCAGTGAAGATCCGGGATCTGAAGCTTTCTTT. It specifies CASSEDPGSEAFF.

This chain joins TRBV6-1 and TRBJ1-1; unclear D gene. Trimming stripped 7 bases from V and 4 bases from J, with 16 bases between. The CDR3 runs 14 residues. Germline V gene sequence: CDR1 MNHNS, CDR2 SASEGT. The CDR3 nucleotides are TGTGCCAGCAATACAATCGGGGAGGGCACTGAAGCTTTCTTT. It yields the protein CASNTIGEGTEAFF.

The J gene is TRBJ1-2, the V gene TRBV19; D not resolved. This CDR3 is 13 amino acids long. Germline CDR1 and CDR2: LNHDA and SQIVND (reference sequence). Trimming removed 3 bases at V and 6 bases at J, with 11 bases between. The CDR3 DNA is TGTGCCAGTAGTATGGGCAGCTTCAATGGCTACACCTTC. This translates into CASSMGSFNGYTF.

The CDR3 loop reads CASSSGLARETQYF. In nucleotides, the CDR3 is TGCGCCAGCAGCTCCGGACTAGCTCGAGAGACCCAGTACTTC. The chain carries TRBV5-1 and TRBJ2-5; TRBD2 matches at 8 bases. After removal of 3 bases from V and 4 bases from J, the junction contained 5 bases not matched to a gene. The CDR3 contains 14 residues. Germline lookup yields CDR1 SGHRS and CDR2 YFSETQ.

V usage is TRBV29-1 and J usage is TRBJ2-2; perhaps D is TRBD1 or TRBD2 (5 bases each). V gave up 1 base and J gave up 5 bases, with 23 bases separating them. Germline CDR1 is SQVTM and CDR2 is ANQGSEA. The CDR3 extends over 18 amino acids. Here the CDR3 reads CSVEVQGGAGRGTGELFF. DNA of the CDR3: TGCAGCGTTGAAGTCCAAGGTGGGGCAGGGAGAGGAACCGGGGAGCTGTTTTTT.

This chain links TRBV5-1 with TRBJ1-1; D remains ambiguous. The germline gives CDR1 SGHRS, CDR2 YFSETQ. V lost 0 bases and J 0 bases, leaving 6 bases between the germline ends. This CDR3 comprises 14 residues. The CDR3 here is CASSLDTVNTEAFF. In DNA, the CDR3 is TGCGCCAGCAGCTTGGATACGGTGAACACTGAAGCTTTCTTT. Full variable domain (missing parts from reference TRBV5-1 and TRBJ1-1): KAGVTQTPRYLIKTRGQQVTLSCSPISGHRSVSWYQQTPGQGLQFLFEYFSETQRNKGNFPGRFSGRQFSNSRSEMNVSTLELGDSALYLCASSLDTVNTEAFFGQGTRLTVV.

The CDR3 DNA reads TGTGCCAGCAGTTCCGGGGGGGACAAGGGGTCCTACGAGCAGTACTTC. This sequence encodes CASSSGGDKGSYEQYF. The chain couples TRBV6-5 to TRBJ2-7, with TRBD2 matching 8 bases. This CDR3 spans 16 amino acids. V dropped 4 bases and J dropped 1; count of bases not matched to a gene: 9. CDR1 MNHEY and CDR2 SVGAGI come from the germline V gene.